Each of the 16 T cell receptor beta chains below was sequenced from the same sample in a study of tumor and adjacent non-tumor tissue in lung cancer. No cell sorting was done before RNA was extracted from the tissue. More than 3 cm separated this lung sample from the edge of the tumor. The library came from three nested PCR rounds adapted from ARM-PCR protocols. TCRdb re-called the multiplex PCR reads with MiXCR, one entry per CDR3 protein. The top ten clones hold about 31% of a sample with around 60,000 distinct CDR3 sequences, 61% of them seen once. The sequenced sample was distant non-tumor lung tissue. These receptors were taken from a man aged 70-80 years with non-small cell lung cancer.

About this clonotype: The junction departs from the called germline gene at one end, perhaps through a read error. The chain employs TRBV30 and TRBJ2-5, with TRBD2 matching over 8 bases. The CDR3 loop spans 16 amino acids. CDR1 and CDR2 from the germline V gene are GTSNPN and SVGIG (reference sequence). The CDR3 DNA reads TGTGCCTGTAGAAGACTAGCGAGAGGGCCGGAGGGGACCCGGTACTTC. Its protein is CACRRLARGPEGTRYF. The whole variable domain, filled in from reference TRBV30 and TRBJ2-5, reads SQTIHQWPATLVQPVGSPLSLECTVEGTSNPNLYWYRQAAGRGLQLLFYSVGIGQISSEVPQNLSASRPQDRQFILSSKKLLLSDSGFYLCACRRLARGPEGTRYFGPGTRLLVL.

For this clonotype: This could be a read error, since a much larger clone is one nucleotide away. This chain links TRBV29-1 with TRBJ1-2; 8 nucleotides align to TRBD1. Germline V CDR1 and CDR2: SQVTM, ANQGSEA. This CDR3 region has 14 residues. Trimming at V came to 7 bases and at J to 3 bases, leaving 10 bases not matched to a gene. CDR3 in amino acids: CSAFGQGEDYGYTF. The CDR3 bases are TGCAGCGCTTTCGGACAGGGCGAGGACTATGGCTACACCTTC.

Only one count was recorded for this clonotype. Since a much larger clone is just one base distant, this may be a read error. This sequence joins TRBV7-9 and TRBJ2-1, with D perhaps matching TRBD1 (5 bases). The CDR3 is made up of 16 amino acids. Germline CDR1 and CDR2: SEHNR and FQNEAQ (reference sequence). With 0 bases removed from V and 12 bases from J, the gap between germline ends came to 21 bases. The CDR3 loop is CASSLAVRGSNSVQFF. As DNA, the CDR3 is TGTGCCAGCAGCTTAGCGGTAAGGGGAAGCAATTCTGTGCAGTTCTTC. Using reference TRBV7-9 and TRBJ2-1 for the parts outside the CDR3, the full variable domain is DTGVSQNPRHKITKRGQNVTFRCDPISEHNRLYWYRQTLGQGPEFLTYFQNEAQLEKSRLLSDRFSAERPKGSFSTLEIQRTEQGDSAMYLCASSLAVRGSNSVQFFGPGTRLTVL.

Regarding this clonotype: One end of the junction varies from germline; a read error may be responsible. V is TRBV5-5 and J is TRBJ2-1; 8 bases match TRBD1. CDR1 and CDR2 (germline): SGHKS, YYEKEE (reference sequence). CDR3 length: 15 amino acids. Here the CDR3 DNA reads TGTGCCAGCAGCTTTCCCAGGGGGCAGAACAATGAGCAGTTATTC. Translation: CASSFPRGQNNEQLF.

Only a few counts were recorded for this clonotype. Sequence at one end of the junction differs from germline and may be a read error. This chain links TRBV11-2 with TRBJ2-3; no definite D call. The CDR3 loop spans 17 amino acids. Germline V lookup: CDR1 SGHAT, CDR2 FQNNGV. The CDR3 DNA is TGTGTCAGCAGCTTAGTGCAGGCGGTTTCTTCCTCAGATACGCAGTATTTT. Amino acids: CVSSLVQAVSSSDTQYF. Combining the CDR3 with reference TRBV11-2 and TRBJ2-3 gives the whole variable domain EAGVAQSPRYKIIEKRQSVAFWCNPISGHATLYWYQQILGQGPKLLIQFQNNGVVDDSQLPKDRFSAERLKGVDSTLKIQPAKLEDSAVYLCVSSLVQAVSSSDTQYFGPGTRLTVL.

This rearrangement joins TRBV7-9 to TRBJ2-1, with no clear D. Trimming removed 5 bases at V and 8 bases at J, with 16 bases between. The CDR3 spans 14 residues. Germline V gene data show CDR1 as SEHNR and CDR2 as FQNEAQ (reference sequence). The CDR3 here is CASSPGLSSHEQFF. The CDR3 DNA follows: TGTGCCAGCAGCCCCGGCCTATCCAGTCATGAGCAGTTCTTC.

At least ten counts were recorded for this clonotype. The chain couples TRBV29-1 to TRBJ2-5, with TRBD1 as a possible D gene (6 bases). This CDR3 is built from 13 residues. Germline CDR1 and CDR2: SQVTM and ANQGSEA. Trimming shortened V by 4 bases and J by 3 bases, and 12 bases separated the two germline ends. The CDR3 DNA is TGCAGCGTTGTGCCGGCAGGGGAAGAGACCCAGTACTTC. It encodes CSVVPAGEETQYF. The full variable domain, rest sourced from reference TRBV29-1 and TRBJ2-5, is SAVISQKPSRDICQRGTSLTIQCQVDSQVTMMFWYRQQPGQSLTLIATANQGSEATYESGFVIDKFPISRPNLTFSTLTVSNMSPEDSSIYLCSVVPAGEETQYFGPGTRLLVL.

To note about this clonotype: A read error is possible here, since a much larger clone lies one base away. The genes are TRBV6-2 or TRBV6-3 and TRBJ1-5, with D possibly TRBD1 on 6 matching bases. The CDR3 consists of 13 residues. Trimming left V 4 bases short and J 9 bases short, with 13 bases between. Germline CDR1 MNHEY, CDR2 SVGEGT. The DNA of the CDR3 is TGTGCCAGCAGTTCAGGGGATAGTCGGCCCCAGCATTTT. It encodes CASSSGDSRPQHF.

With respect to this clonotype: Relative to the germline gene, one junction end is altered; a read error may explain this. The CDR3 DNA sequence: TGTGCCAGCAGTGATTCACTGGGTTCAGACACCCGGGAGCTGTTTTTT. Encoded protein: CASSDSLGSDTRELFF. The chain is built from TRBV6-1 and TRBJ2-2; D gene ambiguous. The germline V gene encodes CDR1 MNHNS and CDR2 SASEGT. The CDR3 has 16 amino acids.

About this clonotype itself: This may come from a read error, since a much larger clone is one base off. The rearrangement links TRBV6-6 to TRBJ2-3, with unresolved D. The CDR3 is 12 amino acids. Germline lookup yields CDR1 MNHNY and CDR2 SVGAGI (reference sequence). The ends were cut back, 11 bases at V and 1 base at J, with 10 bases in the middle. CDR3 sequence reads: CAGRRGTDTQYF. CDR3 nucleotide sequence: TGTGCCGGACGTAGGGGCACAGATACGCAGTATTTT.

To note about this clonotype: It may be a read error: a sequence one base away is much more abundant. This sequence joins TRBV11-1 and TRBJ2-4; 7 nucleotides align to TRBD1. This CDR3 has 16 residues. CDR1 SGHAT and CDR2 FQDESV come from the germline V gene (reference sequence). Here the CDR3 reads CASSSRQGRYKNTQHF. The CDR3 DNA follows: TGTGCCAGCAGCAGCAGACAGGGACGATACAAAAACACTCAGCACTTC.

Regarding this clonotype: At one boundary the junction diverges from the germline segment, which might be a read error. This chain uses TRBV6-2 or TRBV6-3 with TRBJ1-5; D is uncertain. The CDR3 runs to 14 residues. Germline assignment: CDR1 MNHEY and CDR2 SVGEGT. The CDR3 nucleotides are TGTGCCAGTAGTAGGGCAGGCAGCAATCAGCCCCACCATTTT. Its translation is CASSRAGSNQPHHF.

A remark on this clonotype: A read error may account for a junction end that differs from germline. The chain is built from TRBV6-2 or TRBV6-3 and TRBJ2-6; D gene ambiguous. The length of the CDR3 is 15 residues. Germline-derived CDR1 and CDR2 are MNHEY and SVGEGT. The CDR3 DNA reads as TGTGCTAGCAGCCGAGAAGCCTCTGTGGCCAACGTCCTGACTTTC. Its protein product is CASSREASVANVLTF.

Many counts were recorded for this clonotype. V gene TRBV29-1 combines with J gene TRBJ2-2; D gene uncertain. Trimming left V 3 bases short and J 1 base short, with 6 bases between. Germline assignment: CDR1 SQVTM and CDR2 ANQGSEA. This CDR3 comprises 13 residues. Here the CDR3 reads CSVDVKNTGELFF. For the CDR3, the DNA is TGCAGCGTTGATGTGAAGAACACCGGGGAGCTGTTTTTT.

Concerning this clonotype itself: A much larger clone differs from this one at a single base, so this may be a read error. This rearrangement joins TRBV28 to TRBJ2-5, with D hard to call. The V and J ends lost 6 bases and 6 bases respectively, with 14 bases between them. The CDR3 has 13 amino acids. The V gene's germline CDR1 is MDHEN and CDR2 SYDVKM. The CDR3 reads CASSLPASQTQYF. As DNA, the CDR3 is TGTGCCAGCAGCCTCCCGGCCTCCCAGACCCAGTACTTC.

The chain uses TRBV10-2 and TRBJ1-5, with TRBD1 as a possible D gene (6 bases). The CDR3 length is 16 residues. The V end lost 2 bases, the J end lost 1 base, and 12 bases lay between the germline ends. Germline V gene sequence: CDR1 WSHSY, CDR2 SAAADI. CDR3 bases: TGCGCCAGCAGTGAGCCCCAGGGGCCAAGCAATCAGCCCCAGCATTTT. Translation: CASSEPQGPSNQPQHF.